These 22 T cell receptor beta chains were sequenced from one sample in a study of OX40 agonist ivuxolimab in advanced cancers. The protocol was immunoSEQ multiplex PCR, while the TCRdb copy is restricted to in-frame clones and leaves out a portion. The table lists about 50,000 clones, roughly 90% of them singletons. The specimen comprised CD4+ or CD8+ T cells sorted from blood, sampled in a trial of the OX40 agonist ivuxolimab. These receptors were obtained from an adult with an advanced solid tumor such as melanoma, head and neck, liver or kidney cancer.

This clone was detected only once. CDR3: CAWRTIPGLAGAPSGNEQFF. In DNA form, the CDR3 reads TGTGCCTGGAGAACAATTCCGGGACTAGCGGGAGCCCCATCGGGGAATGAGCAGTTCTTC. The V gene is TRBV30, the J gene TRBJ2-1; TRBD2 agrees at 14 bases. J gave up 7 bases and V 3 bases, and 20 bases lay outside the gene matches. The germline gives CDR1 GTSNPN, CDR2 SVGIG (reference sequence). This CDR3 is built from 20 residues. The full variable domain, in which reference TRBV30 and TRBJ2-1 provide the parts outside the CDR3, is SQTIHQWPATLVQPVGSPLSLECTVEGTSNPNLYWYRQAAGRGLQLLFYSVGIGQISSEVPQNLSASRPQDRQFILSSKKLLLSDSGFYLCAWRTIPGLAGAPSGNEQFFGPGTRLTVL.

The CDR3 nucleotides read TGCGCCAGCAGCCTTAGCGCGGATGCCTACGAGCAGTACTTC. It yields the protein CASSLSADAYEQYF. This sequence joins TRBV4-3 and TRBJ2-7; D may be TRBD2 (5 bases). Germline V CDR1 and CDR2: LGHNA, YSLEER. The germline V and J ends were trimmed by 4 bases and 2 bases, with 12 bases remaining between them. This CDR3 is built from 14 residues.

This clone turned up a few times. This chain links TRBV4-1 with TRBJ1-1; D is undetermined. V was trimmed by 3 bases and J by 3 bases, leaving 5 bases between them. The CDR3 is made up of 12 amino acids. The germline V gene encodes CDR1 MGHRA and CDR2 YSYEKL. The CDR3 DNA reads TGCGCCAGCAGCCATCGGCACACTGAAGCTTTCTTT. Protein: CASSHRHTEAFF.

The CDR3 DNA sequence: TGTGCCAGCAGCCAAGCGCTTAACACCGGGGAGCTGTTTTTT. Translated: CASSQALNTGELFF. The chain links TRBV4-2 to TRBJ2-2; D uncertain. V lost 1 base and J lost 2, with 5 bases in between. Per the germline V gene, CDR1 is LGHNA and CDR2 is YNFKEQ. The CDR3 is made up of 14 amino acids.

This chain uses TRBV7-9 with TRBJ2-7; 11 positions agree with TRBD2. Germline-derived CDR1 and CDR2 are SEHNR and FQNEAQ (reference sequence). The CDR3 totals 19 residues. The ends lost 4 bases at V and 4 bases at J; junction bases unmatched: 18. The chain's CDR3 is CASSSNAPKLAGAAYEQYF. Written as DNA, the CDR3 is TGTGCCAGCAGCTCCAACGCCCCCAAACTAGCGGGAGCCGCTTACGAGCAGTACTTC.

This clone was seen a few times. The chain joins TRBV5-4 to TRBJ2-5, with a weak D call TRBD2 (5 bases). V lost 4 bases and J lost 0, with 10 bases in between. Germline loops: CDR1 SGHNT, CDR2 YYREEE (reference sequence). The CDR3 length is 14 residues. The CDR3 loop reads CASSELAYQETQYF. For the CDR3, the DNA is TGTGCCAGCAGCGAGCTAGCTTACCAAGAGACCCAGTACTTC.

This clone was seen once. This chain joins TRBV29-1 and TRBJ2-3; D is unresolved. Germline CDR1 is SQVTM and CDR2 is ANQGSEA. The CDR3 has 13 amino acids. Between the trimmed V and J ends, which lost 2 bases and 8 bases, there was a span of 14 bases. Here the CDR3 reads CSVEQYRLGTQYF. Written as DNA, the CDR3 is TGCAGCGTTGAACAATATAGGCTAGGTACGCAGTATTTT.

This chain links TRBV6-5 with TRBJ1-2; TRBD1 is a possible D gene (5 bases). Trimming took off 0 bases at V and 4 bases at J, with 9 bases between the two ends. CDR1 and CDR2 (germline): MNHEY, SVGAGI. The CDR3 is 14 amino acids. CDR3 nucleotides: TGTGCCAGCAGTTACTCGAAACAGGCCTATGGCTACACCTTC. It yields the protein CASSYSKQAYGYTF.

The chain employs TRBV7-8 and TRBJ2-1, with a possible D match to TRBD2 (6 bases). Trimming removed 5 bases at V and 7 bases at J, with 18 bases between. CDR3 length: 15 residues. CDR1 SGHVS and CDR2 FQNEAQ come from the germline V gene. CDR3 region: CASSPRESVGNEQFF. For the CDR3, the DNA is TGTGCCAGCAGCCCCCGGGAGTCTGTTGGGAATGAGCAGTTCTTC.

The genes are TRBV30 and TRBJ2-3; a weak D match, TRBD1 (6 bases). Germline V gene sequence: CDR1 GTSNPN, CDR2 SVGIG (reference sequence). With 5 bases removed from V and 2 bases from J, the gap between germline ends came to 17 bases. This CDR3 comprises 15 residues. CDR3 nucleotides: TGTGCCTGGGGGGGCGGGCGACAAATCACAGATACGCAGTATTTT. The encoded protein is CAWGGGRQITDTQYF. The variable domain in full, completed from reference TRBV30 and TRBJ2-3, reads SQTIHQWPATLVQPVGSPLSLECTVEGTSNPNLYWYRQAAGRGLQLLFYSVGIGQISSEVPQNLSASRPQDRQFILSSKKLLLSDSGFYLCAWGGGRQITDTQYFGPGTRLTVL.

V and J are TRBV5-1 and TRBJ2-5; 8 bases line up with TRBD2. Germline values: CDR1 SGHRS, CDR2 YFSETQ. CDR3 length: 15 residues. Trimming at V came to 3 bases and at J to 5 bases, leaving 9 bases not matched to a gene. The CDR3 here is CASSWGSGSTETQYF. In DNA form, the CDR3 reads TGCGCCAGCAGCTGGGGAAGCGGGAGTACGGAGACCCAGTACTTC. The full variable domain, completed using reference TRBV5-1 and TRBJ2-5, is KAGVTQTPRYLIKTRGQQVTLSCSPISGHRSVSWYQQTPGQGLQFLFEYFSETQRNKGNFPGRFSGRQFSNSRSEMNVSTLELGDSALYLCASSWGSGSTETQYFGPGTRLLVL.

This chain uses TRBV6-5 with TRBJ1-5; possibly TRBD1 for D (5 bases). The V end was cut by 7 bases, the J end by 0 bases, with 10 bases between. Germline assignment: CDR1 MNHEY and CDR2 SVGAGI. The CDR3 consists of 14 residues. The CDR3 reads CASKGKYSNQPQHF. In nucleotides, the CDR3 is TGTGCCAGCAAGGGGAAGTATAGCAATCAGCCCCAGCATTTT.

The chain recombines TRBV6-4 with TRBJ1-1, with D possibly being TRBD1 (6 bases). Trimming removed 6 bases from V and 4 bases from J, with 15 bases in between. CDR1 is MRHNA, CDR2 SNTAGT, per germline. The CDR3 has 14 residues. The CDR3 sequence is CASRLTGTGTEAFF. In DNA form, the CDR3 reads TGTGCCAGCAGGCTTACAGGGACCGGCACTGAAGCTTTCTTT.

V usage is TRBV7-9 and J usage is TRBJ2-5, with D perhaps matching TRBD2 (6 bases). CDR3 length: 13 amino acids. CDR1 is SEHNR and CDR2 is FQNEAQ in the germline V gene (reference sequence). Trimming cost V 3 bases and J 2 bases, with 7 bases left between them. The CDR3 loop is CASSFGGQETQYF. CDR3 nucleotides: TGTGCCAGCAGCTTCGGGGGTCAAGAGACCCAGTACTTC.

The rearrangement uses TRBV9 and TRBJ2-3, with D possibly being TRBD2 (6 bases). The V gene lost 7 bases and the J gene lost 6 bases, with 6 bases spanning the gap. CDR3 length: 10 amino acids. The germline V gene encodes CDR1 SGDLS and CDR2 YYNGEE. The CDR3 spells CASRGDTQYF. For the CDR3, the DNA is TGTGCCAGCCGGGGGGATACGCAGTATTTT.

The DNA of the CDR3 is TGTGCCAGCAGGGGTGGCCTAGCGGGGGGGCCCGGGGAGCTGTTTTTT. Translated, it gives CASRGGLAGGPGELFF. This chain connects TRBV4-2 to TRBJ2-2; 12 nucleotides line up with TRBD2. The CDR3 consists of 16 residues. CDR1 and CDR2 (germline): LGHNA, YNFKEQ. V shed 6 bases and J 6 bases; nucleotides not matched to a gene: 8.

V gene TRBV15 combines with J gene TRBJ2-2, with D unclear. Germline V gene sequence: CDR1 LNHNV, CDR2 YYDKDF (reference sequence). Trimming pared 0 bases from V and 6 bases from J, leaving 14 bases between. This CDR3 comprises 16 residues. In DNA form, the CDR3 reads TGTGCCACCAGCAGAGATAGGTACTTGGCCGCCGGGGAGCTGTTTTTT. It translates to CATSRDRYLAAGELFF.

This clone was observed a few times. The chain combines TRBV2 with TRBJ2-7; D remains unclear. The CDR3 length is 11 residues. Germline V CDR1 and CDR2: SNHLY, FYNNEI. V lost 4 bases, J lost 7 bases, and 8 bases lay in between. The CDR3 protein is CASSVLGEQYV. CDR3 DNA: TGTGCCAGCAGTGTCTTAGGGGAGCAGTACGTC.

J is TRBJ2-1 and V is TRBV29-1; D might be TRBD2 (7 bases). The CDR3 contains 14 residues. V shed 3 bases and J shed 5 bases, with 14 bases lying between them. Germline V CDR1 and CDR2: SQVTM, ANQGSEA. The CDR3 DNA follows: TGCAGCGTTGAGGGTCAGGGGAGGGACAATGAGCAGTTCTTC. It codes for CSVEGQGRDNEQFF.

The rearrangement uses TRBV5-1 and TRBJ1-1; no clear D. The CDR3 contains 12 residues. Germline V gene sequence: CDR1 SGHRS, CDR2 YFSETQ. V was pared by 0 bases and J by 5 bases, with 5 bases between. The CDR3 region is CASSLVDTEAFF. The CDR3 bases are TGCGCCAGCAGCTTGGTTGATACTGAAGCTTTCTTT.

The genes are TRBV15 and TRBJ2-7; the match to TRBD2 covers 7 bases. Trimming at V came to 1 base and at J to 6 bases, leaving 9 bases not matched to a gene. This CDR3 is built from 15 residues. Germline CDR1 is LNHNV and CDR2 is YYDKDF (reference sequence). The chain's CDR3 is CATSRVGGGLSEQYF. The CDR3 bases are TGTGCCACCAGCAGAGTGGGGGGAGGGCTCTCCGAGCAGTACTTC.

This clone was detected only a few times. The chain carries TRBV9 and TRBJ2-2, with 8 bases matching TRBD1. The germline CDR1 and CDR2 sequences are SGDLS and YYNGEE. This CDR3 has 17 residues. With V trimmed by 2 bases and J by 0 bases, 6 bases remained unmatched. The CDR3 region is CASSVRPGQANTGELFF. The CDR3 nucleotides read TGTGCCAGCAGCGTCAGACCGGGACAGGCGAACACCGGGGAGCTGTTTTTT.